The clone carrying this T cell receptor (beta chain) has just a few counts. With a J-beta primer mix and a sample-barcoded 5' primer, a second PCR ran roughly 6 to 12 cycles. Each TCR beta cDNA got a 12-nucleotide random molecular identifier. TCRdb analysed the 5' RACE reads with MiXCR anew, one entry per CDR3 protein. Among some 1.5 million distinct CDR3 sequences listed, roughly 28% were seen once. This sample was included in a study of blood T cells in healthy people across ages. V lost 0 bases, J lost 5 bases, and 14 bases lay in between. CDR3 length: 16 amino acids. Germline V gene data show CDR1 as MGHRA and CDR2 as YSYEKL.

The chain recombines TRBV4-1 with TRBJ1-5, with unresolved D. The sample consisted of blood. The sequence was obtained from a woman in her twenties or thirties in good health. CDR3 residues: CASSQELTPSHQPQHF. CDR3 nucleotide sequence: TGCGCCAGCAGCCAAGAGTTGACTCCTTCTCATCAGCCCCAGCATTTT.